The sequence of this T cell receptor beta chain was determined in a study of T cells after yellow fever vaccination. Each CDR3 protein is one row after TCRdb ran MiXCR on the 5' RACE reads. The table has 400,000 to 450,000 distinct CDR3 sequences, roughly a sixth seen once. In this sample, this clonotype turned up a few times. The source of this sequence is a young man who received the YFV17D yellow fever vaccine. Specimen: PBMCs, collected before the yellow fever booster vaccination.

CDR3 bases: TGCAGCGAAAGGGAAAACACAGATACGCAGTATTTT. Its translation: CSERENTDTQYF. The chain recombines TRBV29-1 with TRBJ2-3; unclear D gene. Germline V lookup: CDR1 SQVTM, CDR2 ANQGSEA. The length of the CDR3 is 12 residues. V was cut by 7 bases and J by 2 bases, with 10 bases left in between.